Listed below are T cell receptor beta chains from one sample, sequenced in a study of blood T cells in healthy people across ages. One entry per CDR3 protein, called by TCRdb with MiXCR from the 5' RACE reads. Of 1.5 million to 2 million distinct CDR3 sequences listed, roughly 28% are singletons. Source material: blood. The receptor source for this set is a woman aged 25 to 39 in good health. Both conserved end residues are part of each CDR3. The order of the fields is V gene, clone size, J gene, D gene, CDR3 protein, CDR3 DNA. The D gene is left open where the match is weak. Size is stated for part of the rows, as once, few or many counts, or as a class when the clone is expanded.

>TRBV27|few|TRBJ1-1|TRBD1
CASSAYRGGNTEAFF
TGTGCCAGCAGTGCGTACAGGGGGGGAAACACTGAAGCTTTCTTT
>TRBV10-3|few|TRBJ2-2|TRBD1
CAISAGQAGELFF
TGTGCCATCAGTGCTGGACAGGCCGGGGAGCTGTTTTTT
>TRBV9|few|TRBJ2-2|-
CASSLQGGASNTGELFF
TGTGCCAGCAGCCTCCAAGGGGGGGCTTCAAACACCGGGGAGCTGTTTTTT
>TRBV6-5|-|TRBJ1-1|TRBD1
CASSYIDRGSYTEAFF
TGTGCCAGCAGTTACATCGACAGGGGGTCTTACACTGAAGCTTTCTTT
>TRBV6-1|-|TRBJ2-1|-
CASTERGSYNEHFF
TGTGCCAGCACCGAAAGGGGGTCCTACAATGAGCATTTCTTC
>TRBV10-3|-|TRBJ2-3|TRBD2
CAISGRAGNTDTQYF
TGTGCTATCAGTGGTCGAGCGGGGAACACAGATACGCAGTATTTT
>TRBV2|-|TRBJ1-2|-
CASSGTEGYGYTF
TGTGCCAGCAGTGGGACGGAAGGCTATGGCTACACCTTC
>TRBV12-3/TRBV12-4|-|TRBJ1-5|-
CASSLGGVVQPQHF
TGTGCCAGCAGTTTGGGGGGGGTAGTTCAGCCCCAGCATTTT
>TRBV29-1|-|TRBJ1-1|-
CSVEPVAGRGRGTEAFF
TGCAGCGTTGAACCGGTCGCCGGTCGGGGGCGCGGCACTGAAGCTTTCTTT
>TRBV4-1|few|TRBJ2-2|-
CASSQYRGTGELFF
TGCGCCAGCAGCCAGTACAGAGGGACCGGGGAGCTGTTTTTT
>TRBV7-2|-|TRBJ2-1|TRBD1
CASSLMGQGAGGEQFF
TGTGCCAGCAGCTTAATGGGACAGGGGGCTGGTGGTGAGCAGTTCTTC
>TRBV5-5|-|TRBJ1-4|TRBD1
CASSFHLPRGHDEKLFF
TGTGCCAGCAGCTTTCACCTTCCCAGGGGGCACGATGAAAAACTGTTTTTT
>TRBV12-3/TRBV12-4|-|TRBJ2-5|TRBD1
CASSLSQGANKTQYF
TGTGCCAGCAGTTTATCACAGGGGGCCAATAAGACCCAGTACTTC
>TRBV2|-|TRBJ2-3|-
CAGCGLRRTDTQYF
TGTGCCGGCTGCGGACTCCGACGCACAGATACGCAGTATTTT
>TRBV11-2|-|TRBJ2-3|TRBD2
CASSSLTSGGDTQYF
TGTGCCAGCAGCTCCCTGACTAGCGGGGGGGATACGCAGTATTTT
>TRBV20-1|many|TRBJ2-1|TRBD1
CSARRQGNIGNEQFF
TGCAGTGCTAGACGACAGGGGAATATAGGGAATGAGCAGTTCTTC
>TRBV6-5|few|TRBJ2-4|TRBD1
CASRGQGSPGEQYF
TGTGCCAGCAGGGGACAGGGTTCGCCGGGAGAGCAGTACTTC
>TRBV5-1|-|TRBJ2-1|-
CTSSLVAESSYNEHFF
TGCACCAGCAGCTTGGTAGCGGAGAGCTCCTACAATGAGCATTTCTTC
>TRBV12-3/TRBV12-4|-|TRBJ2-7|-
CASAIGGPEQHF
TGTGCCAGCGCGATAGGCGGCCCCGAGCAGCACTTC
>TRBV6-6|-|TRBJ2-1|TRBD1
CASFWGQGTENEQFF
TGTGCCAGCTTCTGGGGACAGGGCACGGAGAATGAGCAGTTCTTC
>TRBV29-1|few|TRBJ1-2|TRBD1
CSGRDRDNYGYTF
TGCAGCGGCCGGGACAGGGATAACTATGGCTACACCTTC
>TRBV18|few|TRBJ2-1|-
CASSETGSSNEQFF
TGTGCCAGCTCAGAAACAGGGAGCAGCAATGAGCAGTTCTTC